These 18 T cell receptor beta chains share one sample of origin, sequenced in a study of graft-versus-host responses after intestinal transplantation. The assay was immunoSEQ multiplex PCR, and TCRdb's table has in-frame clones only and misses some. The sample includes 15,000 to 20,000 clones, around 42% of them seen just once. With roughly 200,000 irradiated, violet-dye-labeled stimulator cells, roughly 200,000 CFSE-labeled responder cells were plated. Sequencing was performed on alloreactive CD8+ T cells from a mixed lymphocyte reaction culture, taken before intestinal transplant. Subset: CFSE-low proliferating T cells sorted from roughly six-day pre-transplant mixed lymphocyte reaction (GvH or HvG direction). The receptors here all came from a human patient who received an intestinal transplant.

This clone has only a few counts. The gene calls are TRBV6-5 and TRBJ1-6; 10 bases are shared with TRBD1. The junction had 6 bases not matched to a gene; V was cut back by 0 bases and J by 10 bases. This CDR3 has 16 amino acids. Per the germline V gene, CDR1 is MNHEY and CDR2 is SVGAGI. The chain's CDR3 is CASSYSTGTGDSPLHF. Here the CDR3 DNA reads TGTGCCAGCAGTTACTCAACCGGGACAGGGGACTCACCCCTCCACTTT.

This clone was seen only a few times. The chain uses TRBV6-6 and TRBJ1-1; weak D call: TRBD1 (5 bases). Between the trimmed V and J ends, which lost 0 bases and 11 bases, there was a span of 13 bases. Germline CDR1 MNHNY, CDR2 SVGAGI (reference sequence). The CDR3 has 13 amino acids. The CDR3 DNA reads TGTGCCAGCAGTTACTCGCTAGGGACCGAGGCTTTCTTT. This codes for CASSYSLGTEAFF.

The chain links TRBV6-5 to TRBJ1-1; D uncertain. Germline V CDR1 and CDR2: MNHEY, SVGAGI. Trimming took 7 bases from V and 7 from J, leaving 19 bases between them. The CDR3 totals 14 residues. This CDR3 reads CASTLAYEAFEAFF. In DNA, the CDR3 is TGTGCCAGCACTTTGGCGTACGAGGCCTTTGAAGCTTTCTTT.

This clone was found a few times. The junction shows a germline mismatch at one end, possibly a read error. The rearrangement links TRBV5-3 to TRBJ2-7; 7 bases match TRBD2. TRBV5-3 is an open reading frame, and its role is uncertain. This CDR3 has 14 residues. The CDR3 here is CASSLASSGYEQYF. In DNA, the CDR3 is TGTGCCAGCAGCTTGGCGTCTAGCGGCTACGAGCAGTACTTC.

The chain joins TRBV7-3 to TRBJ2-1, with 11 bases matching TRBD1. V lost 4 bases, J lost 5 bases, and 4 bases stayed unmatched. The CDR3 totals 15 residues. Germline V gene data show CDR1 as SGHTA and CDR2 as FQGTGA. DNA for the CDR3: TGTGCCAGCAGCTCGGACAGGGGGCCGAACAATGAGCAGTTCTTC. Translating it yields CASSSDRGPNNEQFF.

This clone was recorded a few times. The chain employs TRBV2 and TRBJ1-1; the D is unclear. The V gene lost 6 bases and the J gene lost 0 bases, with 17 bases spanning the gap. The germline V gene encodes CDR1 SNHLY and CDR2 FYNNEI. The length of the CDR3 is 16 residues. The CDR3, as DNA: TGTGCCAGCAGCTCCCCCGTGGGAGCCATGAACACTGAAGCTTTCTTT. Translated: CASSSPVGAMNTEAFF. The whole variable domain, filled in from reference TRBV2 and TRBJ1-1, reads EPEVTQTPSHQVTQMGQEVILRCVPISNHLYFYWYRQILGQKVEFLVSFYNNEISEKSEIFDDQFSVERPDGSNFTLKIRSTKLEDSAMYFCASSSPVGAMNTEAFFGQGTRLTVV.

The chain has TRBV5-1 and TRBJ2-5; 11 nucleotides match TRBD2. The CDR3 covers 18 residues. Germline loops: CDR1 SGHRS, CDR2 YFSETQ. After removal of 2 bases from V and 2 bases from J, the junction contained 11 bases not matched to a gene. The CDR3 spells CASSLPPPWTSGQETQYF. The CDR3, as DNA: TGCGCCAGCAGCTTACCCCCCCCTTGGACTAGCGGGCAAGAGACCCAGTACTTC.

Relative to its sample, this clone is medium-sized. This chain connects TRBV27 to TRBJ2-7; D uncertain. Trimming cost V 3 bases and J 0 bases, with 6 bases left between them. The CDR3 loop spans 13 amino acids. CDR1 is MNHEY, CDR2 SMNVEV, per germline (reference sequence). The CDR3 reads CASSFGVSYEQYF. The DNA for the CDR3 is TGTGCCAGCAGTTTCGGCGTCTCCTACGAGCAGTACTTC.

This clone was seen only a few times. In DNA, the CDR3 is TGTGCCAGCAGTCCGACGAGGACAGGGGGTATCGGCGAGCAGTACTTC. Translating it yields CASSPTRTGGIGEQYF. V is TRBV7-8 and J is TRBJ2-7, with TRBD1 matching over 10 bases. Germline loops: CDR1 SGHVS, CDR2 FQNEAQ. The CDR3 is 16 amino acids. The J segment lost 6 bases and the V segment lost 6 bases, leaving 14 bases of the junction unmatched.

J is TRBJ2-3 and V is TRBV9, with 7 bases matching TRBD1. The CDR3 runs to 15 residues. Trimming removed 1 base from V and 6 bases from J; junction bases left unmatched: 8. Germline CDR1 SGDLS, CDR2 YYNGEE. The CDR3 region is CASSVKDRPADTQYF. The CDR3 DNA sequence: TGTGCCAGCAGCGTAAAGGACAGGCCTGCGGATACGCAGTATTTT. Full variable domain (remainder filled in from reference TRBV9 and TRBJ2-3): DSGVTQTPKHLITATGQRVTLRCSPRSGDLSVYWYQQSLDQGLQFLIQYYNGEERAKGNILERFSAQQFPDLHSELNLSSLELGDSALYFCASSVKDRPADTQYFGPGTRLTVL.

The CDR3 DNA sequence: TGTGCCAGCAGTTCTGGCGGGACTATTCCCTACGAGCAGTACTTC. It yields the protein CASSSGGTIPYEQYF. This rearrangement joins TRBV28 to TRBJ2-7; 7 bases are a match to TRBD2. CDR1 and CDR2 (germline): MDHEN, SYDVKM. The J segment lost 2 bases and the V segment lost 4 bases, leaving 8 bases of the junction unmatched. This CDR3 is 15 amino acids long.

Only a few counts were recorded for this clone. The chain uses TRBV11-2 and TRBJ2-1, with D possibly being TRBD1 (6 bases). V lost 3 bases to trimming and J lost 8 bases, with 17 bases between them. Germline V gene sequence: CDR1 SGHAT, CDR2 FQNNGV. The CDR3 is 15 amino acids. The CDR3 DNA reads as TGTGCCAGCAGCTTGCCGCAGGGGTTAGTACATGAGCAGTTCTTC. This translates into CASSLPQGLVHEQFF.

The chain combines TRBV4-1 with TRBJ2-1; 14 nucleotides agree with TRBD2. Germline CDR1 MGHRA, CDR2 YSYEKL. The CDR3 length is 16 residues. After removal of 0 bases from V and 9 bases from J, the junction contained 4 bases not matched to a gene. CDR3 sequence: CASSQEPGLAGVEQFF. The CDR3 DNA reads as TGCGCCAGCAGCCAAGAGCCGGGACTAGCGGGAGTTGAGCAGTTCTTC.

The chain employs TRBV10-3 and TRBJ2-7; 8 bases are a match to TRBD1. CDR3 length equals 16 residues. Germline CDR1 is ENHRY and CDR2 is SYGVKD. J was trimmed by 4 bases and V by 0 bases; bases with no gene match: 8. The CDR3 DNA is TGTGCCATCAGTGAGTCGGGGACAGGCTCATTTTACGAGCAGTACTTC. This codes for CAISESGTGSFYEQYF.

There are a few counts of this clone. The chain uses TRBV27 and TRBJ2-7; 7 bases are a match to TRBD1. Per the germline V gene, CDR1 is MNHEY and CDR2 is SMNVEV (reference sequence). The CDR3 runs to 14 residues. V was clipped by 4 bases and J by 3 bases; unmatched bases: 6. The CDR3 region has the DNA TGTGCCAGCAGTTGGGCAAGACAGGGCTACGAGCAGTACTTC. Protein sequence: CASSWARQGYEQYF.

J is TRBJ1-5 and V is TRBV4-1; D is possibly TRBD1 (6 bases). Trimming shortened V by 2 bases and J by 5 bases, and 13 bases separated the two germline ends. The CDR3 consists of 15 residues. Germline-derived CDR1 and CDR2 are MGHRA and YSYEKL. This chain's CDR3 is CASSQNGGADQPQHF. The DNA for the CDR3 is TGCGCCAGCAGCCAAAACGGGGGGGCCGATCAGCCCCAGCATTTT.

In this sample, this clone turned up a few times. The chain carries TRBV6-6 and TRBJ2-7; 7 bases match TRBD1. This CDR3 comprises 12 residues. The V gene's germline CDR1 is MNHNY and CDR2 SVGAGI (reference sequence). With 6 bases clipped from V and 6 bases from J, the junction kept 5 bases outside the gene matches. The CDR3 here is CASSPDRVEQYF. CDR3 DNA: TGTGCCAGCAGCCCTGACAGGGTCGAGCAGTACTTC.

This clone appeared a few times. V is TRBV5-1 and J is TRBJ2-2, with D unresolved. Germline V lookup: CDR1 SGHRS, CDR2 YFSETQ. The V end was cut by 3 bases, the J end by 6 bases, with 9 bases between. The CDR3 totals 13 residues. DNA for the CDR3: TGCGCCAGCAGCTCTAACCCCCCCGGGGAGCTGTTTTTT. This translates into CASSSNPPGELFF.